These 10 T cell receptor beta chains were all obtained from the same sample, sequenced in a study of T cell repertoires in cytomegalovirus infection. TCRdb called the reads again in MiXCR, with one record for every CDR3 protein. The sample contains just under 550,000 distinct CDR3 sequences, roughly 29% of which appear only once. Sequencing used PBMCs. The source is a human donor in good health (CMV status not recorded). Some clones in this sample may be carry-over from other donors' samples.

This clonotype was seen a few times. This sequence joins TRBV7-2 and TRBJ2-5, with 9 positions matching TRBD1. The ends lost 4 bases at V and 7 bases at J; junction bases unmatched: 7. The CDR3 extends over 14 amino acids. Per germline, CDR1 SGHTA and CDR2 FQGNSA. CDR3 coding DNA: TGTGCCAGCAGCTGGGGACAGGGCACTGGGACCCAGTACTTC. Its protein product is CASSWGQGTGTQYF. The full variable domain, in which reference TRBV7-2 and TRBJ2-5 provide the parts outside the CDR3, is GAGVSQSPSNKVTEKGKDVELRCDPISGHTALYWYRQSLGQGLEFLIYFQGNSAPDKSGLPSDRFSAERTGGSVSTLTIQRTQQEDSAVYLCASSWGQGTGTQYFGPGTRLLVL.

V gene TRBV5-4 combines with J gene TRBJ1-1; D not certain. This CDR3 comprises 14 residues. Germline V gives CDR1 SGHNT, CDR2 YYREEE (reference sequence). The germline V and J ends were trimmed by 0 bases and 1 base, with 7 bases remaining between them. The CDR3 bases are TGTGCCAGCAGCTTGGAAACGGGGAACACTGAAGCTTTCTTT. Its protein product is CASSLETGNTEAFF.

This clonotype was seen ten or more times. The genes are TRBV7-2 and TRBJ2-7; D call uncertain. V was trimmed by 1 base and J by 5 bases, leaving 12 bases between them. Germline assignment: CDR1 SGHTA and CDR2 FQGNSA. This CDR3 has 14 amino acids. The CDR3 sequence is CASSLVRLSNEQYF. DNA of the CDR3: TGTGCCAGCAGCTTAGTGAGACTCTCTAACGAGCAGTACTTC.

The chain has TRBV7-3 and TRBJ2-1, with 8 bases lining up with TRBD2. This CDR3 region has 16 residues. V lost 4 bases and J lost 0; bases outside the gene matches: 5. CDR1 is SGHTA, CDR2 FQGTGA, per germline. CDR3 in amino acids: CASSSTSGASYNEQFF. CDR3 sequence (DNA): TGTGCCAGCAGCTCAACTAGCGGAGCCTCCTACAATGAGCAGTTCTTC.

The CDR3 coding sequence is TGTGCCAGCAGTTTATTCGAGGGTCCCTCTGGGGCCAACGTCCTGACTTTC. Residues: CASSLFEGPSGANVLTF. The chain couples TRBV27 to TRBJ2-6; D possibly corresponds to TRBD2 (5 bases). CDR1 and CDR2 (germline): MNHEY, SMNVEV (reference sequence). Trimming left V 1 base short and J 0 bases short, with 10 bases between. This CDR3 is built from 17 residues.

The chain has TRBV7-3 and TRBJ1-5; D call uncertain. Between the trimmed V and J ends, which lost 5 bases and 9 bases, there was a span of 14 bases. The V gene's germline CDR1 is SGHTA and CDR2 FQGTGA. There are 13 residues in the CDR3. The CDR3 region has the DNA TGTGCCAGCAGCCTCGATCCCTCGGGGCCCCAGCATTTT. The encoded protein is CASSLDPSGPQHF.

This clonotype has a single count. The V and J genes are TRBV14 and TRBJ2-1; D is undetermined. The CDR3 consists of 14 residues. Germline V lookup: CDR1 SGHDN, CDR2 FVKESK. V gave up 4 bases and J gave up 9 bases, with 16 bases separating them. DNA of the CDR3: TGTGCCAGCAGCCCAGCGAACAGTAGGACTGAGCAGTTCTTC. It encodes CASSPANSRTEQFF.

This clonotype was seen more than once but under ten times. Here the CDR3 DNA reads TGTGCCAGCCAAGGAGACTCCTATAATTCACCCCTCCACTTT. Translating gives CASQGDSYNSPLHF. The chain couples TRBV6-1 to TRBJ1-6; no clear D gene. The CDR3 length is 14 residues. Trimming removed 8 bases at V and 0 bases at J, with 8 bases between. CDR1 MNHNS and CDR2 SASEGT come from the germline V gene.

Written as DNA, the CDR3 is TGCAGTGCTACAGACAGCCGGATGGTGGACACTGAAGCTTTCTTT. It yields the protein CSATDSRMVDTEAFF. The genes are TRBV20-1 and TRBJ1-1; a weak D match, TRBD1 (5 bases). This CDR3 spans 15 amino acids. CDR1 is DFQATT and CDR2 is SNEGSKA in the germline V gene (reference sequence). Trimming pared 4 bases from V and 3 bases from J, leaving 18 bases between.

The table lists this clonotype with a few counts. V and J are TRBV11-1 and TRBJ1-6, with D possibly being TRBD1 (5 bases). CDR3 size: 16 residues. CDR1 SGHAT and CDR2 FQDESV come from the germline V gene (reference sequence). Trimming shortened V by 0 bases and J by 10 bases, and 16 bases separated the two germline ends. The CDR3 nucleotides read TGTGCCAGCAGCTTAGCCCCGTTTGACAGTGGATCACCCCTCCACTTT. Translation gives CASSLAPFDSGSPLHF.